This T cell receptor beta chain was recovered during a study of cytomegalovirus exposure and HLA in healthy donors. Study-wide results and caveats: Subsequent analysis showed first-cohort TCR clusters tending to co-occur in around 110 validation repertoires. Whilst most TCR sequences proved rare, a subset of public TCRs occurred across many donors.

The length of the CDR3 is 15 residues. Germline CDR1 is SEHNR and CDR2 is FQNEAQ (reference sequence). V was clipped by 5 bases and J by 0 bases; unmatched bases: 5. Data came from immunoSEQ multiplex PCR; TCRdb stores just in-frame clones and leaves some out. Counted here are 150,000 to 200,000 clones, roughly nine tenths occurring once; the ten biggest clones make up roughly 5.8%. On this clone: As yet, its antigen is unknown.

Specimen: PBMCs. The chain joins TRBV7-9 to TRBJ2-3; TRBD2 matches 7 bases. The sequence was obtained from a woman in her 30s in good health and CMV-seronegative. In nucleotides, the CDR3 is TGTGCCAGCAGCGAGAGCGGGGCTAGCACAGATACGCAGTATTTT. This sequence encodes CASSESGASTDTQYF.